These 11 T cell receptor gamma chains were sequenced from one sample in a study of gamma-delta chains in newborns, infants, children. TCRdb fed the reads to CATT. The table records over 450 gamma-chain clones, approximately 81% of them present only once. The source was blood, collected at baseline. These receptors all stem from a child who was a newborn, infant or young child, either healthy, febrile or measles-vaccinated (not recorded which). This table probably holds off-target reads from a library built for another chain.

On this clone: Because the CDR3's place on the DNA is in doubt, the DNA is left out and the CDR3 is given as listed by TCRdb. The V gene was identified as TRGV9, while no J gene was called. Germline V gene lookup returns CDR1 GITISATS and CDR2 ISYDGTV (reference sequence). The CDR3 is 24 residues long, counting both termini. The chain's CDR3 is CACDTVWGSWDTRQMFFGTGIKLF.

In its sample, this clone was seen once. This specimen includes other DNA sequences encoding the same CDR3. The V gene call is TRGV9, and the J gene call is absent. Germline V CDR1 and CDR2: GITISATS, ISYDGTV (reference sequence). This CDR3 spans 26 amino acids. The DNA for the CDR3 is TGTGCCTGTGACACCGCTTCCGGGGGGAGCTCCTGGGACACCCGACAGATGTTTTTCGGAACTAGTATCAAACTCTTC. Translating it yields CACDTASGGSSWDTRQMFFGTSIKLF.

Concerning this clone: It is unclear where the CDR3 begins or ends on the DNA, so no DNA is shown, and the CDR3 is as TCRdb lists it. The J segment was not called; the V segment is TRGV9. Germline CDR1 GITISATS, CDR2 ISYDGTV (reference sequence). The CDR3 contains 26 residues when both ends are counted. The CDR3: CACDPAGDAASWDTRQMFFGTGIKLF.

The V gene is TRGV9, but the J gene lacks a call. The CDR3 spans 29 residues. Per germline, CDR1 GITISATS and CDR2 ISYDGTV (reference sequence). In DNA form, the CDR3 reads TGTGCCTGTGACACCGTAAACGACTGGGGGACCGAAACCTCCTGGGACACCCGACAGATGTTTTTCGGAACTAGCATCAAACTCTTC. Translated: CACDTVNDWGTETSWDTRQMFFGTSIKLF.

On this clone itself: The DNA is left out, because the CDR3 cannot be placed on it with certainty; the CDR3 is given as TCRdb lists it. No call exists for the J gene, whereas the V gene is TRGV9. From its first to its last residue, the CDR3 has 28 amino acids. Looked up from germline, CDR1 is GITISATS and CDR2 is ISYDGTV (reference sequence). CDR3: CACAVRNGGSLSSWDTRQMFFGTGIKLF.

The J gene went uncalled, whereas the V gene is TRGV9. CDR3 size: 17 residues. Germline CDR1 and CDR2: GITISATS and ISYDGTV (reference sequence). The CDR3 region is CACDGLLGDTQAAQLFF. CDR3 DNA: TGTGCCTGTGACGGATTACTGGGGGATACGCAGGCGGCACAACTCTTCTTT.

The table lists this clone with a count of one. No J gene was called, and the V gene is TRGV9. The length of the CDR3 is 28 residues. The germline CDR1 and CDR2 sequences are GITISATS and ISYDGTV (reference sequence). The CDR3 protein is CACDGLTGGYPSSWDTRQMFFGTSIKLF. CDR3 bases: TGTGCCTGTGATGGTCTTACTGGGGGATACCCCTCCTCCTGGGACACCCGACAGATGTTTTTCGGAACTAGCATCAAACTCTTC.

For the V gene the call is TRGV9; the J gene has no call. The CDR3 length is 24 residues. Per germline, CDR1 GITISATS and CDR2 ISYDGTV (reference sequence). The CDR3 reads CACDGIPSSWDTRQMFFGTSIKLF. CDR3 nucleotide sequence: TGTGCCTGTGATGGGATCCCGAGCTCCTGGGACACCCGACAGATGTTTTTCGGAACTAGCATCAAACTCTTC.

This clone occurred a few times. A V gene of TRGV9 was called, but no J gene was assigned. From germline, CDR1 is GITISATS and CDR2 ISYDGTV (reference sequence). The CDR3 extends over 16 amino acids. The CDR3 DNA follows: TGTGCCTGTGACACCGTAGGGGGCTCTTTGACAGCACAACTCTTCTTT. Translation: CACDTVGGSLTAQLFF.

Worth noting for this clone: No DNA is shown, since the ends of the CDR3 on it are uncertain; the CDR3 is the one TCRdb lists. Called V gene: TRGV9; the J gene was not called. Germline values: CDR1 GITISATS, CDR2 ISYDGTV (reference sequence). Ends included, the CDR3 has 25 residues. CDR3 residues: CAFGFWATFSWDTRQMFFGTGIKLF.

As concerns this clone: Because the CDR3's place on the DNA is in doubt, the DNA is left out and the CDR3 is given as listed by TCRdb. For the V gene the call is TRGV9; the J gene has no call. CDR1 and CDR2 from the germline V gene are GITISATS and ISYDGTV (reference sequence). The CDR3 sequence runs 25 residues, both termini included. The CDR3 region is CACDSTGDRSWDTRQMFFGTGIKLF.